This T cell receptor beta chain was retrieved from a study of shared clonotypes between healthy human individuals. Findings and caveats of the study: Around 5% was the fraction of naive CD4 clonotypes found shared across a few donors. Some clonotypes were shared by all four sorted-subset donors, while others were not shared. The non-shared ones had lower generation probabilities than the shared ones.

The study drew its donors from healthy HIV-negative adults without recent acute infections or vaccinations. As originally analysed: ImmunoSEQ yielded junction-only sequences lacking quality scores, so filtering differed. Clones were read by immunoSEQ multiplex PCR, and TCRdb kept only the in-frame ones, dropping some. V, J and clone size derive from that table, while D and trimming were established from the DNA sequence. Among more than 850,000 clones listed, 78% were seen once. In regard to this clone: As yet, its antigen is unknown. Other DNA sequences in this specimen translate into the identical CDR3.

Trimming shortened V by 0 bases and J by 0 bases, and 7 bases separated the two germline ends. Germline values: CDR1 SGDLS, CDR2 YYNGEE. CDR3 length equals 15 residues. This chain connects TRBV9 to TRBJ2-1; no definite D call. Sequencing was performed on memory CD4+ T cells from PBMCs. Subset given: CD45RA-negative fraction. The sequence derives from a man aged 18 to 29 in good health. Some clones in this sample may be carry-over from other donors' samples. CDR3 nucleotide sequence: TGTGCCAGCAGCGTAGGTCCCTCCTCCTACAATGAGCAGTTCTTC. Its translation is CASSVGPSSYNEQFF.